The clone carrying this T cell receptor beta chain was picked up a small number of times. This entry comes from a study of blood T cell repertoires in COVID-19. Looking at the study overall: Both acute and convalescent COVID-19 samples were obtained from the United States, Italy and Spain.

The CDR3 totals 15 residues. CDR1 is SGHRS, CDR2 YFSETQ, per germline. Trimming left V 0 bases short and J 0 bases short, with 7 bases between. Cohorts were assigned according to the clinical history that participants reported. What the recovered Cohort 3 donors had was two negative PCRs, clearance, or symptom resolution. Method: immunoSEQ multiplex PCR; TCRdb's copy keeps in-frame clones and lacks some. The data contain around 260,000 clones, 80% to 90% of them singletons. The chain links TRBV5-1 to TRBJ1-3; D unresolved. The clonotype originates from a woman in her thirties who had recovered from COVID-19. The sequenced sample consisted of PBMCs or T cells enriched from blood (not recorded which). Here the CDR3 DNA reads TGCGCCAGCAGCTTGGCCGGTTACTCTGGAAACACCATATATTTT. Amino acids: CASSLAGYSGNTIYF.